This T cell receptor (beta chain) was sequenced in a study of blood T cell repertoires in COVID-19. On the study more broadly: Acute and convalescent COVID-19 samples came from the United States, Italy and Spain. T cells, B-cell-depleted T cells, or PBMCs provided the cDNA or gDNA that served as material.

In the original analysis: Using reference gene primer amplification, nucleated cell counts were estimated. Repertoires were generated with immunoSEQ multiplex PCR, while TCRdb's copy carries only in-frame clones and drops some. V, J and clone size are those of that table, while D and trimming were read from the DNA. The table records around 70,000 clones, approximately 80% of them present only once. The CDR3 covers 16 residues. Germline-derived CDR1 and CDR2 are SGHRS and YFSETQ. The ends were cut back, 0 bases at V and 1 base at J, with 12 bases in the middle. The receptor was derived from a man in his 60s with acute or convalescent COVID-19. Sequences were obtained from peripheral blood. The gene calls are TRBV5-1 and TRBJ2-3, with a weak D call TRBD1 (7 bases). CDR3 in DNA: TGCGCCAGCAGCTTGGCTCAGGGGGGCGGCACAGATACGCAGTATTTT. This codes for CASSLAQGGGTDTQYF.